Presented here are 26 T cell receptor beta chains from one specimen sequenced in a study of long-term antiretroviral therapy in people with HIV. Survey-level immunoSEQ v3.0 assays were run. Data came from immunoSEQ multiplex PCR; TCRdb stores just in-frame clones and leaves some out. The sample records around 23,000 clones, 81% being singletons. The sequencing here drew on unsorted PBMCs, taken at the start of antiretroviral therapy, before treatment. The source of these receptors is a woman in her late teens or twenties with HIV.

The chain joins TRBV5-1 to TRBJ1-1; TRBD1 matches at 11 bases. Germline CDR1 SGHRS, CDR2 YFSETQ. V shed 4 bases and J 1 base; nucleotides not matched to a gene: 6. The length of the CDR3 is 16 residues. This CDR3 is CASSTGQGDWNTEAFF. In DNA, the CDR3 is TGCGCCAGCAGCACGGGACAGGGGGACTGGAACACTGAAGCTTTCTTT.

This chain joins TRBV5-1 and TRBJ2-3, with 10 bases fitting TRBD2. Trimming cost V 0 bases and J 2 bases; bases outside gene matches: 6. The germline CDR1 and CDR2 sequences are SGHRS and YFSETQ. This CDR3 comprises 17 residues. CDR3 residues: CASSLALAGGTTDTQYF. The CDR3 nucleotides read TGCGCCAGCAGCTTGGCCTTAGCGGGGGGCACCACAGATACGCAGTATTTT.

This chain joins TRBV6-5 and TRBJ2-7; D remains unclear. This CDR3 spans 15 amino acids. V dropped 2 bases and J dropped 3 bases, with 14 bases sitting between them. Germline CDR1 and CDR2: MNHEY and SVGAGI. The CDR3 region is CASSYAASGSYEQYF. CDR3 sequence (DNA): TGTGCCAGCAGTTACGCGGCTAGTGGTAGCTACGAGCAGTACTTC.

The genes are TRBV21-1 and TRBJ1-6; the D call of TRBD1 is as the table states it, not checked on the DNA. TRBV21-1 is an annotated pseudogene. CDR3 length: 23 residues. The CDR3 nucleotides read TGTGCCAGCAGCCTACCGGTAGGGGGCTTAACCAGGGATGGTAACTCCTATAATTCACCCCTCCACTTT. Translated: CASSLPVGGLTRDGNSYNSPLHF.

The rearrangement joins TRBV9 to TRBJ2-3; no reliable D call. Germline loops: CDR1 SGDLS, CDR2 YYNGEE. This CDR3 contains 15 residues. Trimming stripped 4 bases from V and 0 bases from J, with 12 bases between. CDR3 coding DNA: TGTGCCAGCAGCCCCCTCGGCACTAGCACAGATACGCAGTATTTT. Protein sequence: CASSPLGTSTDTQYF.

This sequence joins TRBV19 and TRBJ1-5; D is ambiguous. Germline CDR1 is LNHDA and CDR2 is SQIVND (reference sequence). The V end was cut by 5 bases, the J end by 5 bases, with 7 bases between. The CDR3 spans 12 residues. The CDR3 protein is CASSDADQPQHF. The CDR3 coding sequence is TGTGCCAGTAGTGATGCGGATCAGCCCCAGCATTTT.

The chain has TRBV7-9 and TRBJ2-3; D unclear. This CDR3 has 13 amino acids. CDR1 is SEHNR, CDR2 FQNEAQ, per germline (reference sequence). V lost 4 bases and J lost 5, with 10 bases in between. CDR3 sequence (DNA): TGTGCCAGCAGCTCTGCACCTTTAGATACGCAGTATTTT. The encoded protein is CASSSAPLDTQYF.

The chain combines TRBV10-3 with TRBJ2-3, with 8 bases fitting TRBD2. The CDR3 is made up of 16 amino acids. Germline lookup yields CDR1 ENHRY and CDR2 SYGVKD. Trimming took 3 bases from V and 2 from J; bases not matched to a gene: 7. For the CDR3, the DNA is TGTGCCATCAGTGAAGCTCTAGCGGGCAACACAGATACGCAGTATTTT. It yields the protein CAISEALAGNTDTQYF.

V gene TRBV10-3 combines with J gene TRBJ2-7; 9 positions match TRBD1. The CDR3 extends over 15 amino acids. CDR1 ENHRY and CDR2 SYGVKD come from the germline V gene. The ends lost 2 bases at V and 2 bases at J; junction bases unmatched: 4. CDR3 DNA: TGTGCCATCAGTGAGGCGGACAGGGGAACCTACGAGCAGTACTTC. As protein: CAISEADRGTYEQYF.

The CDR3 loop reads CASSYSDSRHTIYF. In DNA, the CDR3 is TGTGCCAGCAGTTACTCGGACAGTAGGCACACCATATATTTT. The rearrangement joins TRBV6-5 to TRBJ1-3; weak D call: TRBD1 (6 bases). Germline CDR1 MNHEY, CDR2 SVGAGI. V was pared by 0 bases and J by 8 bases, with 11 bases between. The CDR3 has 14 amino acids.

The chain is built from TRBV9 and TRBJ2-7, with D possibly being TRBD1 or TRBD2 (6 bases each). Germline V gives CDR1 SGDLS, CDR2 YYNGEE. V gave up 3 bases and J gave up 0 bases, with 16 bases separating them. The CDR3 consists of 16 residues. The CDR3 is CASSATLGGNSYEQYF. Here the CDR3 DNA reads TGTGCCAGCAGCGCGACCCTCGGGGGCAACTCCTACGAGCAGTACTTC.

The chain is built from TRBV5-4 and TRBJ2-2; 16 bases agree with TRBD2. The CDR3 sequence is 18 residues long. V shed 4 bases, J shed 4 bases, and the junction held 7 bases outside the gene matches. Germline V gene lookup returns CDR1 SGHNT and CDR2 YYREEE (reference sequence). The CDR3 loop is CASSPGTSGRVGTGELFF. In DNA, the CDR3 is TGTGCCAGCAGCCCGGGGACTAGCGGGAGGGTAGGCACCGGGGAGCTGTTTTTT.

CDR3 bases: TGCGCCAGCAACGAAGGGGGATATGCCCCAGCTTTCTTT. This sequence encodes CASNEGGYAPAFF. The chain couples TRBV4-3 to TRBJ1-1, with D possibly TRBD1 on 6 matching bases. V dropped 7 bases and J dropped 10 bases, with 19 bases sitting between them. CDR3 length: 13 amino acids. Germline V CDR1 and CDR2: LGHNA, YSLEER.

The genes are TRBV27 and TRBJ1-6; weak D call: TRBD1 (5 bases). The V gene's germline CDR1 is MNHEY and CDR2 SMNVEV (reference sequence). V lost 7 bases and J 8 bases, leaving 15 bases between the germline ends. This CDR3 spans 14 amino acids. The CDR3 nucleotides read TGTGCCAGCACTACTTGGGGGAGGGATTCACCCCTCCACTTT. This encodes CASTTWGRDSPLHF.

The V and J genes are TRBV5-1 and TRBJ1-1, with a tentative D call TRBD1 (5 bases). CDR1 SGHRS and CDR2 YFSETQ come from the germline V gene. The CDR3 extends over 13 amino acids. The V and J ends lost 3 bases and 3 bases respectively, with 9 bases between them. The CDR3 spells CASSSQGDTEAFF. In nucleotides, the CDR3 is TGCGCCAGCAGCTCGCAGGGAGACACTGAAGCTTTCTTT.

In its sample, this clone was seen once. V and J are TRBV9 and TRBJ2-1, with D possibly matching TRBD2 (5 bases). V was pared by 2 bases and J by 9 bases, with 15 bases between. The V gene's germline CDR1 is SGDLS and CDR2 YYNGEE. The CDR3 covers 14 residues. Written as DNA, the CDR3 is TGTGCCAGCAGCGTTAAAAGCGGTATGACTGAGCAGTTCTTC. Its translation is CASSVKSGMTEQFF.

J is TRBJ1-2 and V is TRBV29-1; D unclear. CDR3 size: 15 residues. Trimming took 4 bases from V and 2 from J, leaving 17 bases between them. In germline, CDR1 is SQVTM, CDR2 ANQGSEA. CDR3 coding DNA: TGCAGCGTTGGGTCAGGAGCTATGATAAACTATGGCTACACCTTC. Translation gives CSVGSGAMINYGYTF.

The chain joins TRBV7-6 to TRBJ2-1, with 7 bases aligning to TRBD1. Trimming at V came to 2 bases and at J to 5 bases, leaving 3 bases not matched to a gene. The germline CDR1 and CDR2 sequences are SGHVS and FNYEAQ. This CDR3 comprises 14 residues. CDR3 sequence: CASSLKGANNEQFF. CDR3 coding DNA: TGTGCCAGCAGCTTAAAGGGGGCTAACAATGAGCAGTTCTTC.

The table lists this clone with a count of one. V gene TRBV28 combines with J gene TRBJ1-2; no firm D call. Germline-derived CDR1 and CDR2 are MDHEN and SYDVKM. The CDR3 has 14 residues. V lost 0 bases and J 2 bases, leaving 7 bases between the germline ends. DNA for the CDR3: TGTGCCAGCAGTTTATGGGCGGGGAACTATGGCTACACCTTC. Protein: CASSLWAGNYGYTF.

This chain connects TRBV11-2 to TRBJ2-1; 10 bases align to TRBD2. With 2 bases clipped from V and 0 bases from J, the junction kept 7 bases outside the gene matches. The CDR3 covers 18 residues. Looked up from germline, CDR1 is SGHAT and CDR2 is FQNNGV. This CDR3 is CASSLSSGRERSYNEQFF. The CDR3 bases are TGTGCCAGCAGCTTATCTAGCGGGAGAGAACGCTCCTACAATGAGCAGTTCTTC.

This clone is a singleton in its sample. The chain recombines TRBV30 with TRBJ2-2; 10 bases map to TRBD1. CDR3 size: 16 residues. Germline V lookup: CDR1 GTSNPN, CDR2 SVGIG (reference sequence). With 3 bases clipped from V and 2 bases from J, the junction kept 6 bases outside the gene matches. The CDR3 sequence is CAWSRGTGVNTGELFF. In DNA, the CDR3 is TGTGCCTGGAGCCGCGGGACAGGGGTAAACACCGGGGAGCTGTTTTTT.

J is TRBJ2-3 and V is TRBV5-3; D is perhaps TRBD2 (5 bases). TRBV5-3 is assigned to the ORF class and has an uncertain function. Trimming took off 4 bases at V and 5 bases at J, with 14 bases between the two ends. There are 14 residues in the CDR3. Here the CDR3 reads CARSPSPSGDTQYF. CDR3 sequence (DNA): TGTGCCAGAAGCCCCAGCCCCAGCGGAGATACGCAGTATTTT.

This clone was counted once. The gene calls are TRBV19 and TRBJ2-2; D is possibly TRBD1 or TRBD2 (5 bases each). The V gene lost 3 bases and the J gene lost 1 base, with 18 bases spanning the gap. Germline assignment: CDR1 LNHDA and CDR2 SQIVND (reference sequence). The CDR3 is made up of 18 amino acids. CDR3 bases: TGTGCCAGTAGTATGTTTCGATGGGGACGGGAGAACACCGGGGAGCTGTTTTTT. It codes for CASSMFRWGRENTGELFF.

J is TRBJ2-7 and V is TRBV6-5, with TRBD2 identical over 8 bases. The CDR3 has 15 amino acids. The V gene's germline CDR1 is MNHEY and CDR2 SVGAGI. This chain's CDR3 is CVSLGIAGTLHEQYF. In DNA, the CDR3 is TGTGTCTCGTTAGGGATAGCGGGAACCCTCCACGAGCAGTACTTC.

The chain links TRBV14 to TRBJ1-2; no clear D gene. CDR1 is SGHDN and CDR2 is FVKESK in the germline V gene. With 0 bases removed from V and 2 bases from J, the gap between germline ends came to 10 bases. The CDR3 totals 15 residues. This chain's CDR3 is CASSQDLGLNYGYTF. The CDR3 coding sequence is TGTGCCAGCAGCCAAGATCTTGGACTGAACTATGGCTACACCTTC.

This clone was counted only a few times. V gene TRBV5-1 combines with J gene TRBJ1-1; D is perhaps TRBD1 (5 bases). The CDR3 runs 13 residues. Germline V gene lookup returns CDR1 SGHRS and CDR2 YFSETQ. Trimming stripped 6 bases from V and 4 bases from J, with 13 bases between. CDR3 loop: CASISTGGTEAFF. The CDR3 DNA follows: TGCGCCAGCATCTCTACGGGGGGCACTGAAGCTTTCTTT. The entire variable domain, with the rest obtained from reference TRBV5-1 and TRBJ1-1, is as follows: KAGVTQTPRYLIKTRGQQVTLSCSPISGHRSVSWYQQTPGQGLQFLFEYFSETQRNKGNFPGRFSGRQFSNSRSEMNVSTLELGDSALYLCASISTGGTEAFFGQGTRLTVV.